The 27 T cell receptor beta chains listed next were all sequenced from one sample in a study of blood T cell repertoires in COVID-19. TCRdb's table, derived via immunoSEQ multiplex PCR, lists solely in-frame clones and lacks some. The repertoire consists of 300,000 to 400,000 clones, with roughly 90% occurring once and the leading ten covering 2.5% to 3%. The sequenced sample consisted of peripheral blood. These receptors all stem from a woman in her 30s with COVID-19, enrolled during active disease.

The V call is TRBV7-7, the J call TRBJ2-1; 8 nucleotides agree with TRBD2. The germline gives CDR1 SSHAT, CDR2 FNYEAQ (reference sequence). The V and J ends lost 5 bases and 6 bases, in that order; junction bases with no gene match: 9. The CDR3 is 15 amino acids. The chain's CDR3 is CASSPSGSSANEQFF. The CDR3 nucleotides read TGTGCCAGCAGCCCCAGCGGGAGTTCGGCCAATGAGCAGTTCTTC.

V is TRBV11-3 and J is TRBJ2-5, with D possibly being TRBD1 (5 bases). The germline V gene encodes CDR1 SGHNT and CDR2 YENEEA. The CDR3 consists of 15 residues. Trimming took 5 bases from V and 2 from J, leaving 15 bases between them. The CDR3 DNA sequence: TGTGCCAGCAGCCAATGGGTAGACAGTCAAGAGACCCAGTACTTC. Translating it yields CASSQWVDSQETQYF.

This chain joins TRBV28 and TRBJ1-3; D not resolved. Trimming pared 7 bases from V and 2 bases from J, leaving 9 bases between. This CDR3 is 13 amino acids long. Germline V gene data show CDR1 as MDHEN and CDR2 as SYDVKM. The CDR3 DNA reads TGTGCCAGCATCCAGACTGCTGGAAACACCATATATTTT. Amino acid sequence: CASIQTAGNTIYF.

This clone was counted once. The rearrangement joins TRBV2 to TRBJ1-5, with D perhaps matching TRBD1 (5 bases). V lost 4 bases, J lost 0 bases, and 19 bases lay in between. CDR3 size: 18 residues. Looked up from germline, CDR1 is SNHLY and CDR2 is FYNNEI. The CDR3 region is CASSVMANGGYSNQPQHF. The CDR3 DNA follows: TGTGCCAGCAGTGTTATGGCAAACGGGGGATATAGCAATCAGCCCCAGCATTTT.

V and J are TRBV30 and TRBJ2-2; 10 nucleotides agree with TRBD2. V was pared by 2 bases and J by 6 bases, with 21 bases of the junction left unmatched. The CDR3 runs 20 residues. Germline V gene data show CDR1 as GTSNPN and CDR2 as SVGIG (reference sequence). DNA of the CDR3: TGTGCCTGGAGTCCCCGTCGCGGTTCGTTGCAGCGGGAGGGCCCCGGGGAGCTGTTTTTT. Its translation: CAWSPRRGSLQREGPGELFF. The whole variable domain, remainder taken from reference TRBV30 and TRBJ2-2, is SQTIHQWPATLVQPVGSPLSLECTVEGTSNPNLYWYRQAAGRGLQLLFYSVGIGQISSEVPQNLSASRPQDRQFILSSKKLLLSDSGFYLCAWSPRRGSLQREGPGELFFGEGSRLTVL.

This clone was picked up a small number of times. The chain is built from TRBV10-3 and TRBJ2-3, with D possibly TRBD1 on 6 matching bases. Germline V lookup: CDR1 ENHRY, CDR2 SYGVKD. CDR3 length equals 14 residues. V was shortened by 4 bases and J by 2 bases, with 10 bases between the two germline ends. The CDR3 nucleotides are TGTGCCATCAGTGGAGGGACACCCACAGATACGCAGTATTTT. Protein product: CAISGGTPTDTQYF.

The chain has TRBV28 and TRBJ1-1; TRBD1 is a possible D gene (5 bases). The CDR3 is 13 residues long. V was shortened by 0 bases and J by 7 bases, with 9 bases between the two germline ends. Germline V CDR1 and CDR2: MDHEN, SYDVKM. CDR3: CASSLWQGGEAFF. For the CDR3, the DNA is TGTGCCAGCAGTTTATGGCAGGGTGGTGAAGCTTTCTTT.

The chain has TRBV6-5 and TRBJ1-1; 7 bases are shared with TRBD1. The CDR3 totals 14 residues. Germline trimming cut 5 bases from V and 5 bases from J; bases unmatched to any gene: 8. Germline CDR1 reads MNHEY; CDR2 reads SVGAGI. CDR3 bases: TGTGCCAGCAGTCCTAGACAGGGTTGGACTGAAGCTTTCTTT. It translates to CASSPRQGWTEAFF.

V gene TRBV6-2 or TRBV6-3 combines with J gene TRBJ2-1; D is unresolved. The CDR3 extends over 13 amino acids. The germline CDR1 and CDR2 sequences are MNHEY and SVGEGT. Trimming took 5 bases from V and 13 from J, leaving 18 bases between them. CDR3 residues: CASSTPLVRLQFF. CDR3 in DNA: TGTGCCAGCAGTACCCCGCTAGTCCGCCTCCAGTTCTTC.

The V call is TRBV6-1, the J call TRBJ2-1; 10 nucleotides line up with TRBD2. The CDR3 sequence is 16 residues long. CDR1 is MNHNS and CDR2 is SASEGT in the germline V gene. V lost 4 bases, J lost 6 bases, and 9 bases stayed unmatched. The CDR3 here is CASSGLSGRLSNEQFF. The CDR3 bases are TGTGCCAGCAGTGGGCTTAGCGGGAGGCTCTCCAATGAGCAGTTCTTC.

The chain combines TRBV19 with TRBJ1-3; 7 nucleotides line up with TRBD1. This CDR3 contains 15 residues. Germline CDR1 LNHDA, CDR2 SQIVND (reference sequence). V lost 5 bases and J lost 4; bases outside the gene matches: 8. The CDR3 DNA follows: TGTGCCAGTAGTTTCCAGGGGGATGGCGGAAACACCATATATTTT. Its protein is CASSFQGDGGNTIYF.

The V and J genes are TRBV27 and TRBJ1-6; TRBD1 might be the D (6 bases). V gave up 3 bases and J gave up 10 bases, with 13 bases separating them. This CDR3 has 14 amino acids. Germline V lookup: CDR1 MNHEY, CDR2 SMNVEV (reference sequence). The CDR3 DNA sequence: TGTGCCAGCAGTTTTGCGGGGGCCTTCTCACCCCTCCACTTT. Translated: CASSFAGAFSPLHF.

CDR3 nucleotide sequence: TGCGCCAGCAGCCATACCCCCGGGACAGGGTACGAGCAGTACTTC. Encoded protein: CASSHTPGTGYEQYF. The gene calls are TRBV4-1 and TRBJ2-7; the match to TRBD1 covers 9 bases. The CDR3 consists of 15 residues. From germline, CDR1 is MGHRA and CDR2 YSYEKL. V shed 3 bases and J 4 bases; nucleotides not matched to a gene: 7.

V is TRBV5-1 and J is TRBJ1-1; D is uncertain. The CDR3 sequence is 13 residues long. V lost 4 bases, J lost 4 bases, and 11 bases lay in between. Per germline, CDR1 SGHRS and CDR2 YFSETQ. The CDR3 nucleotides are TGCGCCAGCAGCACGGGGTTAGGCACTGAAGCTTTCTTT. Protein sequence: CASSTGLGTEAFF.

V is TRBV27 and J is TRBJ2-1; 11 nucleotides match TRBD2. The CDR3 sequence is 17 residues long. Germline CDR1 MNHEY, CDR2 SMNVEV (reference sequence). V shed 4 bases and J 2 bases; nucleotides not matched to a gene: 7. In DNA form, the CDR3 reads TGTGCCAGCAGTTCCCCCCTAGCGGGAGGAACCTACAATGAGCAGTTCTTC. This gives the protein CASSSPLAGGTYNEQFF.

The chain employs TRBV10-3 and TRBJ2-7, with TRBD2 matching over 7 bases. The J segment lost 0 bases and the V segment lost 4 bases, leaving 3 bases of the junction unmatched. This CDR3 has 14 amino acids. The germline V gene encodes CDR1 ENHRY and CDR2 SYGVKD. The DNA of the CDR3 is TGTGCCATCAGTGCAGGGAGGGACTCCTACGAGCAGTACTTC. Its translation is CAISAGRDSYEQYF.

This sequence joins TRBV28 and TRBJ2-7, with 10 nucleotides matching TRBD2. CDR3 length equals 18 residues. Germline lookup yields CDR1 MDHEN and CDR2 SYDVKM. V lost 4 bases to trimming and J lost 0 bases; unmatched junction nucleotides: 12. CDR3 DNA sequence: TGTGCCAGCAGTTCACCGGGACTAGCGCTAGGGAGCTCCTACGAGCAGTACTTC. It codes for CASSSPGLALGSSYEQYF.

The chain combines TRBV7-9 with TRBJ1-1, with D possibly matching TRBD1 (5 bases). Germline V gene data show CDR1 as SEHNR and CDR2 as FQNEAQ (reference sequence). The germline V and J ends were trimmed by 10 bases and 5 bases, with 11 bases remaining between them. The CDR3 is 11 amino acids. CDR3 in DNA: TGTGCCACCCAGGGAGGAACTGAAGCTTTCTTT. Translation gives CATQGGTEAFF.

V and J are TRBV5-1 and TRBJ1-1, with a tentative D call TRBD1 (6 bases). CDR1 is SGHRS, CDR2 YFSETQ, per germline. V lost 2 bases and J 3 bases, leaving 11 bases between the germline ends. The CDR3 sequence is 14 residues long. The CDR3 region is CASSLNRVDTEAFF. The CDR3 DNA follows: TGCGCCAGCAGCTTAAACAGGGTTGACACTGAAGCTTTCTTT.

The J gene is TRBJ2-7, the V gene TRBV7-3; 10 bases map to TRBD2. CDR3 size: 18 residues. Germline lookup yields CDR1 SGHTA and CDR2 FQGTGA. With 0 bases clipped from V and 1 base from J, the junction kept 9 bases outside the gene matches. DNA of the CDR3: TGTGCCAGCAGCTTAACGTTTCCCCTAGCGGGAGTTTCCTACGAGCAGTACTTC. Its protein is CASSLTFPLAGVSYEQYF.

The chain employs TRBV5-5 and TRBJ2-1; TRBD2 might be the D (5 bases). This CDR3 contains 14 residues. Trimming left V 1 base short and J 4 bases short, with 9 bases between. Germline assignment: CDR1 SGHKS and CDR2 YYEKEE (reference sequence). CDR3 nucleotides: TGTGCCAGCAGCTTGCCTAGCTCGTACAATGAGCAGTTCTTC. Its translation is CASSLPSSYNEQFF.

This clone was counted a few times. The chain employs TRBV5-6 and TRBJ2-7; a possible D gene is TRBD2 (6 bases). The ends were cut back, 3 bases at V and 3 bases at J, with 10 bases in the middle. The CDR3 loop spans 13 amino acids. Germline CDR1 is SGHDT and CDR2 is YYEEEE. CDR3 bases: TGTGCCAGCAGCTCCACGGGGGACTACGAGCAGTACTTC. Its translation: CASSSTGDYEQYF.

The chain employs TRBV7-9 and TRBJ2-3; 8 bases match TRBD2. The CDR3 runs 15 residues. V dropped 1 base and J dropped 4; count of bases not matched to a gene: 4. CDR1 is SEHNR, CDR2 FQNEAQ, per germline (reference sequence). The CDR3 reads CASSLVRTSPDTQYF. DNA of the CDR3: TGTGCCAGCAGCTTAGTGAGGACTAGCCCAGATACGCAGTATTTT.

This chain uses TRBV5-6 with TRBJ2-5; a weak D match, TRBD2 (5 bases). From germline, CDR1 is SGHDT and CDR2 YYEEEE. The CDR3 spans 15 residues. Trimming cost V 1 base and J 5 bases, with 15 bases left between them. The CDR3 sequence is CASSLLAPSGETQYF. DNA of the CDR3: TGTGCCAGCAGCTTGTTAGCGCCGTCGGGGGAGACCCAGTACTTC.

The V call is TRBV3-1 (or the pseudogene TRBV3-2), the J call TRBJ2-4; 8 bases agree with TRBD1. Germline assignment: CDR1 LGHDT and CDR2 YNNKEL (reference sequence). J lost 7 bases, V lost 3 bases, and 5 bases had no gene match. The CDR3 is 14 residues long. The CDR3 protein is CASSQRDRHNIQYF. DNA for the CDR3: TGTGCCAGCAGCCAGCGGGACAGGCACAACATTCAGTACTTC.

The chain carries TRBV3-1 (or the pseudogene TRBV3-2) and TRBJ1-5, with TRBD1 as a possible D gene (5 bases). The CDR3 runs to 15 residues. V was shortened by 4 bases and J by 12 bases, with 22 bases between the two germline ends. The germline V gene encodes CDR1 LGHDT and CDR2 YNNKEL (reference sequence). CDR3 residues: CASSRVPGTSAVQHF. CDR3 nucleotide sequence: TGTGCCAGCAGCCGCGTTCCGGGGACTTCGGCAGTCCAGCATTTT.

This chain joins TRBV7-6 and TRBJ2-3; TRBD2 might be the D (6 bases). This CDR3 is built from 15 residues. In germline, CDR1 is SGHVS, CDR2 FNYEAQ. V shed 2 bases and J shed 4 bases, with 13 bases lying between them. This CDR3 reads CASSLTLKRADTQYF. The CDR3 DNA reads as TGTGCCAGCAGCTTAACACTAAAGCGGGCAGATACGCAGTATTTT.